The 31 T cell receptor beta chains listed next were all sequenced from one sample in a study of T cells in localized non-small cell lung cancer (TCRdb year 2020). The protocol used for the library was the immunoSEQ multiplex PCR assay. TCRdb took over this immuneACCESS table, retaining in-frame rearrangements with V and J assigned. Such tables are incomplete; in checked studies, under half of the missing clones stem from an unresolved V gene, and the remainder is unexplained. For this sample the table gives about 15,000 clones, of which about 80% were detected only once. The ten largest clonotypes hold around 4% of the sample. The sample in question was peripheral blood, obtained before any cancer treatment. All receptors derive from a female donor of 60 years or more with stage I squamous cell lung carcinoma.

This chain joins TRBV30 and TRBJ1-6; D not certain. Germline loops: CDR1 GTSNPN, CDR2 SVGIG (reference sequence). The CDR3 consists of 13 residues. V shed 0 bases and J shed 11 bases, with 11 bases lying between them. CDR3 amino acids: CAWSVLGDAPLHF. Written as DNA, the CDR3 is TGTGCCTGGAGTGTGCTCGGGGATGCACCCCTCCACTTT.

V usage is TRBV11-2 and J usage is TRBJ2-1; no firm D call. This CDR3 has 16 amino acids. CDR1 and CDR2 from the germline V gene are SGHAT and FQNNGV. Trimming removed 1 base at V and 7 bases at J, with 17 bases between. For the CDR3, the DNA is TGTGCCAGCAGCTTAGCTGGCAGGAGACTCTCAAATGAGCAGTTCTTC. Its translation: CASSLAGRRLSNEQFF.

The DNA for the CDR3 is TGTGCCAGCACTATAGGGCGGACCTATGGCTACACCTTC. It is translated as CASTIGRTYGYTF. The V call is TRBV5-4, the J call TRBJ1-2; D gene unclear. From germline, CDR1 is SGHNT and CDR2 YYREEE (reference sequence). CDR3 length: 13 amino acids. V was shortened by 6 bases and J by 4 bases, with 13 bases between the two germline ends.

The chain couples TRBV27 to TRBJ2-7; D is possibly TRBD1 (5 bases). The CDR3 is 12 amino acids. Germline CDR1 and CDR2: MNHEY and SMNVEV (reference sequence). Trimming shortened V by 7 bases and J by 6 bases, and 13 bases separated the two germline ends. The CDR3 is CASMGLQAEQYF. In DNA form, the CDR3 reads TGTGCCAGCATGGGGCTTCAAGCCGAGCAGTACTTC.

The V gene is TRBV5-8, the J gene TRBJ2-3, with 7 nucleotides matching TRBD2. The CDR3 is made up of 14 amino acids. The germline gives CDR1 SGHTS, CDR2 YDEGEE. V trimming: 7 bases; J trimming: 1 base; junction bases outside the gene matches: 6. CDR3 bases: TGTGCCAGCGACGGCGGGGGTCGCACAGATACGCAGTATTTT. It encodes CASDGGGRTDTQYF.

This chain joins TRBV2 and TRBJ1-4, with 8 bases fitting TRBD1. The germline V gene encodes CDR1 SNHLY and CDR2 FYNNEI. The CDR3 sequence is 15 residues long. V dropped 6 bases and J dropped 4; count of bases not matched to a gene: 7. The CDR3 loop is CASSGQGQVNEKLFF. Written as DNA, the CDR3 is TGTGCCAGCAGCGGCCAGGGACAGGTTAATGAAAAACTGTTTTTT.

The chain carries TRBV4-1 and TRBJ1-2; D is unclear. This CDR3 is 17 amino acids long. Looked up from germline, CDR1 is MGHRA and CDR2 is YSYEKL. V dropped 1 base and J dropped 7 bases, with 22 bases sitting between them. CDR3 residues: CASSQAFFGSWLSGYTF. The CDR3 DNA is TGCGCCAGCAGCCAAGCCTTTTTTGGGAGCTGGCTATCTGGCTACACCTTC.

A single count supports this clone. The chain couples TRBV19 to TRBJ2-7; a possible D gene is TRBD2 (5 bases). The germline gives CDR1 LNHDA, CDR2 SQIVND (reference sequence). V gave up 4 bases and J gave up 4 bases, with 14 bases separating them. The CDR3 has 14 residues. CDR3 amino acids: CASSREYSMYEQYF. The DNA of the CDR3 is TGTGCCAGTAGTAGGGAGTACAGTATGTACGAGCAGTACTTC.

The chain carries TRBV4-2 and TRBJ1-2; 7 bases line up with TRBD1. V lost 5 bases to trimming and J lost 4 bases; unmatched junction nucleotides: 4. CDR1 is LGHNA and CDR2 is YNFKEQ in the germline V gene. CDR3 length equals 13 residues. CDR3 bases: TGTGCCAGCAGCAGACAGGGCGCCTATGGCTACACCTTC. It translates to CASSRQGAYGYTF.

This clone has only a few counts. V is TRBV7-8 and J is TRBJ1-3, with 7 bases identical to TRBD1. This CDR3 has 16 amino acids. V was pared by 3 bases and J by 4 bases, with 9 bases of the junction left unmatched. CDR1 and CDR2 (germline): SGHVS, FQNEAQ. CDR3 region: CASSFDREGIGNTIYF. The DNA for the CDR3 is TGTGCCAGCAGCTTCGACAGGGAAGGAATCGGAAACACCATATATTTT.

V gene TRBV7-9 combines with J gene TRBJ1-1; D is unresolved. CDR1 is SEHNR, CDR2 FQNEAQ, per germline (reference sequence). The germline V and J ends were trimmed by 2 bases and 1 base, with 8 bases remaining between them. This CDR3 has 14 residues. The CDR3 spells CASSLREANTEAFF. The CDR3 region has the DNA TGTGCCAGCAGCTTAAGGGAGGCGAACACTGAAGCTTTCTTT.

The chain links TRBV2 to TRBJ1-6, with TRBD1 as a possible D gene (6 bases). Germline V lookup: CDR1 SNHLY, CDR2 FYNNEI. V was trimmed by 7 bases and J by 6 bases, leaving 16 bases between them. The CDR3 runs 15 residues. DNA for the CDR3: TGTGCCAGCAAGGGCCAGGGGATGGCTAATTCACCCCTCCACTTT. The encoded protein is CASKGQGMANSPLHF.

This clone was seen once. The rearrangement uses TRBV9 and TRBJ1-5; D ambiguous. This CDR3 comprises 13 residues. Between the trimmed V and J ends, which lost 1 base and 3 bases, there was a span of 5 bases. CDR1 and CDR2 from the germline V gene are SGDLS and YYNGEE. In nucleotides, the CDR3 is TGTGCCAGCAGCGTAACCCCCAATCAGCCCCAGCATTTT. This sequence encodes CASSVTPNQPQHF.

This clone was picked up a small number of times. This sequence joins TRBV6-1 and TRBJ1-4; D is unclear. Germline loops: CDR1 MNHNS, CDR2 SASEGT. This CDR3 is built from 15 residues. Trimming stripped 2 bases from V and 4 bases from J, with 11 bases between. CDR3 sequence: CASSEIKGSNEKLFF. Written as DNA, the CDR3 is TGTGCCAGCAGTGAAATTAAAGGGAGTAATGAAAAACTGTTTTTT.

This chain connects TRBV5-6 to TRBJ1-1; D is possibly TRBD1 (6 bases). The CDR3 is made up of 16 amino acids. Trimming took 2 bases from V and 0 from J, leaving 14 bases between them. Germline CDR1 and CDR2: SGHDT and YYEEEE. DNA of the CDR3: TGTGCCAGCAGCTTTAGGGGGGGTTTCTTGAACACTGAAGCTTTCTTT. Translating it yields CASSFRGGFLNTEAFF.

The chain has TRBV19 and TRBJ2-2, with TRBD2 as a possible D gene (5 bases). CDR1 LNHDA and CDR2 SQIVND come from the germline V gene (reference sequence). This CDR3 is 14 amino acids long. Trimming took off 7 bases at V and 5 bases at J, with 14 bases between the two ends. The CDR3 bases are TGTGCCAGTACCTACATCGGCGGGACCGGGGAGCTGTTTTTT. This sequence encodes CASTYIGGTGELFF.

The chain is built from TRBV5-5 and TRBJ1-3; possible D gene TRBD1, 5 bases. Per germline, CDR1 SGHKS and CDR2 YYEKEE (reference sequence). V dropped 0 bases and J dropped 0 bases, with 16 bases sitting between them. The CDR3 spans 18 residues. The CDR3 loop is CASSLGSLRGYSGNTIYF. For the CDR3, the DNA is TGTGCCAGCAGCTTGGGGAGTCTTCGGGGGTACTCTGGAAACACCATATATTTT.

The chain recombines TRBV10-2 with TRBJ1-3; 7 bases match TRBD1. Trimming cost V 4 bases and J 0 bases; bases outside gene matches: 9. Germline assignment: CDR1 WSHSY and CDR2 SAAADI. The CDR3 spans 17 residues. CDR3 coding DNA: TGCGCCAGCAGTGCCCCCGGACAGGTGTACTCTGGAAACACCATATATTTT. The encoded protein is CASSAPGQVYSGNTIYF.

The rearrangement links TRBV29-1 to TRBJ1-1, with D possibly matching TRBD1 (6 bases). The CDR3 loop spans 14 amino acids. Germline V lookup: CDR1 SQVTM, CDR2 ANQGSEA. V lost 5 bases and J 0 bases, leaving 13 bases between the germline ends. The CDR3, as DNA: TGCAGCGTTATACGACAGGCGATGAACACTGAAGCTTTCTTT. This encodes CSVIRQAMNTEAFF.

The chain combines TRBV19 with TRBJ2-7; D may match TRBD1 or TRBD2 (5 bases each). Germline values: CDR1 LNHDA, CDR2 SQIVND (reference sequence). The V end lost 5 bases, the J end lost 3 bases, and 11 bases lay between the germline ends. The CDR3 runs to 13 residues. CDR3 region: CASSFGTNYEQYF. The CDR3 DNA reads TGTGCCAGTAGTTTCGGGACGAACTACGAGCAGTACTTC. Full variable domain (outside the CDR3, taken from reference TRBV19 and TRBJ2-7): DGGITQSPKYLFRKEGQNVTLSCEQNLNHDAMYWYRQDPGQGLRLIYYSQIVNDFQKGDIAEGYSVSREKKESFPLTVTSAQKNPTAFYLCASSFGTNYEQYFGPGTRLTVT.

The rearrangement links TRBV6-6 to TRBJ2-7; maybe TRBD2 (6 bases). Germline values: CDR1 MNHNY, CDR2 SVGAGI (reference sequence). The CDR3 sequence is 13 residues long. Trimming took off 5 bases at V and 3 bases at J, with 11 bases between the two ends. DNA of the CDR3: TGTGCCAGCAGTCCGCTGGGACTCTACGAGCAGTACTTC. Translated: CASSPLGLYEQYF.

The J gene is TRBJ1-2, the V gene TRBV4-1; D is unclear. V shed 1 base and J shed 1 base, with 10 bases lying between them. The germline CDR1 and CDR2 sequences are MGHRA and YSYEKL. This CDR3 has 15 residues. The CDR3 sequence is CASSQARERNYGYTF. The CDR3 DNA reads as TGCGCCAGCAGCCAAGCCCGGGAGCGTAACTATGGCTACACCTTC.

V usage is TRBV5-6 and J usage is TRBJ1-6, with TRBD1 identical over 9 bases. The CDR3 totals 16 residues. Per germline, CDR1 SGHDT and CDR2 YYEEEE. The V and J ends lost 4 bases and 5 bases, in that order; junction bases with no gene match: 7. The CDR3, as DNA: TGTGCCAGCAGCCACGGGACAGGGCGGGATAATTCACCCCTCCACTTT. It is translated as CASSHGTGRDNSPLHF.

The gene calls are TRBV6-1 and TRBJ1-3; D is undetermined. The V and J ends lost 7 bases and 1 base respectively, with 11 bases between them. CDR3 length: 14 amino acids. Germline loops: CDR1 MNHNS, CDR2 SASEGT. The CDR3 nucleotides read TGTGCCAGCAAGGCCCTGCTTTCTGGAAACACCATATATTTT. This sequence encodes CASKALLSGNTIYF.

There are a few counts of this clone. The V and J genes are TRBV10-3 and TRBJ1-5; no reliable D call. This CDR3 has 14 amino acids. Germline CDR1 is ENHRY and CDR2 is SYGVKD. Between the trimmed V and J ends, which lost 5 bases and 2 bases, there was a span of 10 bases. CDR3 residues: CAISSVNGNQPQHF. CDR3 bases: TGTGCCATCAGTAGCGTGAACGGCAATCAGCCCCAGCATTTT.

CDR3 sequence reads: CASSLGIPGRDGYEQFF. DNA for the CDR3: TGTGCCAGCAGCTTGGGAATTCCGGGACGGGACGGCTATGAGCAGTTCTTC. The chain links TRBV5-5 to TRBJ2-1; the D call may be TRBD1 or TRBD2 (5 bases each). Germline CDR1 is SGHKS and CDR2 is YYEKEE (reference sequence). V was cut by 0 bases and J by 8 bases, with 21 bases left in between. The CDR3 covers 17 residues.

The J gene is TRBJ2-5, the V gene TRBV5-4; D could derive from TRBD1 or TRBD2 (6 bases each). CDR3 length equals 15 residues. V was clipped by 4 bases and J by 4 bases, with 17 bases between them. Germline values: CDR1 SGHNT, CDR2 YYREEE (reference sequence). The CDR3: CASSRGVRRGETQYF. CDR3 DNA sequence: TGTGCCAGCAGCAGGGGGGTACGAAGGGGAGAGACCCAGTACTTC.

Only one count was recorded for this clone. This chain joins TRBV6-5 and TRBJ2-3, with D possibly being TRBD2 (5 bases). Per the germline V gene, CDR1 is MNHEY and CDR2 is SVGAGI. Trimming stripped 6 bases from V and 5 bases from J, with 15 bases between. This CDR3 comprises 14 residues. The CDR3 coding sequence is TGTGCCAGCAGGGCGGGCGCCCTAGGAGATACGCAGTATTTT. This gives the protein CASRAGALGDTQYF.

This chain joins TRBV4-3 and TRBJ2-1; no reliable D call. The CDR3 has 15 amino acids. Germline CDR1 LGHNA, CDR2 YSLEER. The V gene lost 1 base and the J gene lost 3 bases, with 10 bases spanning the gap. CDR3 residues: CASSQGVALYNEQFF. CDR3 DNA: TGCGCCAGCAGCCAAGGGGTAGCCCTCTACAATGAGCAGTTCTTC.

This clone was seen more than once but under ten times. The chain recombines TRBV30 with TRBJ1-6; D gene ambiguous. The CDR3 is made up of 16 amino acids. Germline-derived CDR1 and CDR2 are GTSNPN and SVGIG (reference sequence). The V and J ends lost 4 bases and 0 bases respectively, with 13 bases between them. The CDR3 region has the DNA TGTGCCTGGAAAAGTGGGGAACGCTCCTATAATTCACCCCTCCACTTT. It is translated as CAWKSGERSYNSPLHF.

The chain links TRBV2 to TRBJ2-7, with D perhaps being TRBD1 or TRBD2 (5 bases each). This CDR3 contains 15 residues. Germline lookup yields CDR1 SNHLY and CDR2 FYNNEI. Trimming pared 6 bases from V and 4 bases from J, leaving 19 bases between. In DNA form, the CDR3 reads TGTGCCAGCAGAGCTCCGGGACGGGCCGGGTACGAGCAGTACTTC. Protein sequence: CASRAPGRAGYEQYF.